This section outlines one TCR beta chain sequence together with its context. Its antigen remains unknown. These data come from a study of T cell responses to AZD1222 COVID-19 vaccine. The repertoire was sequenced with immunoSEQ multiplex PCR; TCRdb's copy has only in-frame clones and lacks some. The table shows about 120,000 clones, with about nine tenths occurring only once. Findings and limits, study-wide: After two AZD1222 doses, spike-specific TCR breadth and depth rose versus day 0. Spike-wide vaccine-associated CD4 TCRs dominated at 160-218 and 743-854. It should be noted that donors were predominantly white British and more often female, and clonal diversity was possibly underestimated.

Germline V gene data show CDR1 as MDHEN and CDR2 as SYDVKM. The CDR3 sequence is 14 residues long. V lost 3 bases and J 0 bases, leaving 8 bases between the germline ends. This specimen was peripheral blood, taken 28 days after the second AZD1222 dose. The chain uses TRBV28 and TRBJ1-1; D ambiguous. The receptor's source is an adult who received the AZD1222 COVID-19 vaccine. The CDR3 loop reads CASSLNVVNTEAFF. Written as DNA, the CDR3 is TGTGCCAGCAGTTTGAATGTGGTGAACACTGAAGCTTTCTTT. The full variable domain, with the rest looked up from reference TRBV28 and TRBJ1-1, is DVKVTQSSRYLVKRTGEKVFLECVQDMDHENMFWYRQDPGLGLRLIYFSYDVKMKEKGDIPEGYSVSREKKERFSLILESASTNQTSMYLCASSLNVVNTEAFFGQGTRLTVV.